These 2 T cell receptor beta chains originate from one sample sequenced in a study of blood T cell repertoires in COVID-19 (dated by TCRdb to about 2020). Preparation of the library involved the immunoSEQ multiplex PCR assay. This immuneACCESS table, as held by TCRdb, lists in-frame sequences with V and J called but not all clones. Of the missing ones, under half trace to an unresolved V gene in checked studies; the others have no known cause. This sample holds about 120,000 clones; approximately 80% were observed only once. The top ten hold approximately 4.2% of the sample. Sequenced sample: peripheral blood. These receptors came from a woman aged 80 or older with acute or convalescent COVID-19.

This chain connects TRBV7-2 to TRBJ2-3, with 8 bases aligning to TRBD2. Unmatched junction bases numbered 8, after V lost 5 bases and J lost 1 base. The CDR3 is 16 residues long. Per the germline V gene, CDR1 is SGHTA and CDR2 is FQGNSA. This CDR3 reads CASSLGRSGGTDTQYF. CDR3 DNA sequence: TGTGCCAGCAGCCTGGGACGTAGCGGGGGCACAGATACGCAGTATTTT.

The DNA for the CDR3 is TGTGCCAGCAGTTTACTCGGACAGGGAGCCTACGAGCAGTACTTC. Translation: CASSLLGQGAYEQYF. This rearrangement joins TRBV27 to TRBJ2-7; 8 bases align to TRBD1. With V trimmed by 2 bases and J by 2 bases, 5 bases remained unmatched. The CDR3 contains 15 residues. CDR1 and CDR2 (germline): MNHEY, SMNVEV (reference sequence).